This is a list of T cell receptor beta chains from one sample in a study of identical twins. TCRdb recomputed calls from the 5' RACE reads with MiXCR, one row per CDR3 protein. The table lists about 530,000 distinct CDR3 sequences, roughly 15% of them singletons. These data were also filed under a second study, of yellow fever vaccine responses in identical twins.

The sample consisted of CD4+ T cells sorted from blood. Every receptor here comes from a woman aged 18-35 years in good health. Each CDR3 is given with its conserved first and last residue. D genes are given only for firm matches. Rows may omit the clone size; those that give it use once, few, many or a size class.

v_gene	d_gene	abundance	j_gene	CDR3nt	CDR3aa
TRBV20-1	.	few	TRBJ2-2	TGCAGTGCTAGCCCACAGGGGAACACCGGGGAGCTGTTTTTT	CSASPQGNTGELFF
TRBV29-1	.	few	TRBJ2-3	TGCAGCGTTGATTCAACAGGGTGGGGAGATACGCAGTATTTT	CSVDSTGWGDTQYF
TRBV6-2/TRBV6-3	.	.	TRBJ1-1	TGTGCCAGCAGTTATCGAGCTGAAGCTTTCTTT	CASSYRAEAFF
TRBV20-1	.	.	TRBJ2-2	TGCAGTGCTAGATCCAGTAAACCGAACACCGGGGAGCTGTTTTTT	CSARSSKPNTGELFF
TRBV12-3/TRBV12-4	.	many	TRBJ2-1	TGTGCCAGCAGTTTACGGCTAGTAAGGAATGAGCAGTTCTTC	CASSLRLVRNEQFF
TRBV20-1	TRBD1	few	TRBJ2-1	TGCAGTGCGGGGACAGGGGGATCGTATGAGCAGTTCTTC	CSAGTGGSYEQFF
TRBV5-1	.	.	TRBJ2-1	TGCGCCAGCAGCTTGGTTGGAGGGGTTCAGTTCACTGAGCAGTTCTTC	CASSLVGGVQFTEQFF
TRBV27	TRBD2	few	TRBJ2-1	TGTGCCAGCAGTTCTTTCTTTGCGGGAGGGGACAATGAGCAGTTCTTC	CASSSFFAGGDNEQFF
TRBV12-3/TRBV12-4	TRBD1	few	TRBJ2-2	TGTGCCAGCAGTTTAGACGTCCAGGGGGCCTACACCGGGGAGCTGTTTTTT	CASSLDVQGAYTGELFF
TRBV29-1	.	.	TRBJ2-5	TGCAGCGAGCCTTCGGGCCCGGAGCGGACCCAGTACTTC	CSEPSGPERTQYF
TRBV4-2	.	.	TRBJ2-3	TGTGCCAGCAGCCAAGATCGGGCAGCAACAGATACGCAGTATTTT	CASSQDRAATDTQYF
TRBV12-3/TRBV12-4	.	.	TRBJ2-2	TGTGCCAGCAGCCACGCACACGGGGCCGGGGAGCTGTTTTTT	CASSHAHGAGELFF
TRBV24-1	.	.	TRBJ2-1	TGTGCCACCAGTGATCGTGCGTATGGATGGGGATACAATGAGCAGTTCTTC	CATSDRAYGWGYNEQFF
TRBV12-3/TRBV12-4	.	many	TRBJ2-3	TGTGCCAGCAGTTCCGCCGGGGGCCCTACGCAGTATTTT	CASSSAGGPTQYF
TRBV7-2	.	.	TRBJ1-3	TGTGCCAGCAGCTTAGCGGCAGGGGTCGGCGGAAACACCATATATTTT	CASSLAAGVGGNTIYF
TRBV5-1	.	.	TRBJ2-3	TGCGCCAGCAGCTTGCCCCGGGACTCAAGCACAGATACGCAGTATTTT	CASSLPRDSSTDTQYF
TRBV29-1	.	few	TRBJ2-3	TGCAGCGTCCCCAAAAACACAGATACGCAGTATTTT	CSVPKNTDTQYF
TRBV7-2	.	.	TRBJ2-1	TGTGCCAGCAGCTCACCAAACAATGAGCAGTTCTTC	CASSSPNNEQFF
TRBV5-1	TRBD1	.	TRBJ2-2	TGCGCCAGCAGCTCCGGACAGGCCCTGGAGAAGCTGTTTTTT	CASSSGQALEKLFF
TRBV5-1	.	few	TRBJ1-3	TGCGCCAGCAGCTTGGGACTGGGGACTGGAAACACCATATATTTT	CASSLGLGTGNTIYF
TRBV9	TRBD2	.	TRBJ2-1	TGTGCCAGCAGCGTAGGTCCTACTAGCGGCGGAAATGAGCAGTTCTTC	CASSVGPTSGGNEQFF
TRBV27	TRBD2	.	TRBJ2-1	TGTGCCAGCAGTAACCGGACTAGCGGGACCCAGCAGTTCTTC	CASSNRTSGTQQFF
TRBV29-1	TRBD1	.	TRBJ1-2	TGCAGCGTTGTGACAGGGTTGGGCTACGCGGGCTACACCTTC	CSVVTGLGYAGYTF
TRBV5-6	TRBD2	.	TRBJ2-3	TGTGCCAGCAGCTTGGGGCCAGGAGCGGGGGCAGATACGCAGTATTTT	CASSLGPGAGADTQYF
TRBV5-1	TRBD2	few	TRBJ2-1	TGCGCCAGCAGCTTGTCGGGACTAGCAGGAGCCTACAATGAGCAGTTCTTC	CASSLSGLAGAYNEQFF